The sequence of this T cell receptor (beta chain) was determined in a study of cytomegalovirus exposure and HLA in healthy donors. A word on this clone: Its target is not known.

The CDR3 contains 14 residues. V gave up 3 bases and J gave up 8 bases; unmatched junction bases: 8. Germline CDR1 and CDR2: SQVTM and ANQGSEA. Findings and limits, study-wide: HLA alleles were associated with 16,000 or so TCR beta sequences in a later analysis at 0.05 false discovery rate.

Primers: 60 Vbeta forward and 13 Jbeta reverse. The table came from immunoSEQ multiplex PCR; TCRdb's copy has only in-frame clones and leaves some out. Among roughly 120,000 clones listed, about 81% were seen once. Each of the donors was a healthy bone marrow donor. The chain employs TRBV29-1 and TRBJ2-1; the match to TRBD2 covers 9 bases. This clonotype was obtained from a woman aged 40 to 50 in good health and CMV-seropositive. The sample taken for sequencing was PBMCs. This chain's CDR3 is CSVDGLAGSDEQFF. Here the CDR3 DNA reads TGCAGCGTTGATGGGCTAGCGGGATCGGATGAGCAGTTCTTC.